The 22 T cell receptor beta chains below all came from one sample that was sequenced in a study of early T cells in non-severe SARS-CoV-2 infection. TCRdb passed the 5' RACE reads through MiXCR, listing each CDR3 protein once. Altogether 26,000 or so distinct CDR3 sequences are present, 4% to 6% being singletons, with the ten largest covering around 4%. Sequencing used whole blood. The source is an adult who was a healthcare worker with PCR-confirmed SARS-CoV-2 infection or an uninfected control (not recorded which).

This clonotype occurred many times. Here the CDR3 DNA reads TGTGCCAGCTCACCGGGGCTGAGGGTGGAGCAGTACTTC. Translating gives CASSPGLRVEQYF. The chain uses TRBV18 and TRBJ2-7; D tentatively fits TRBD1 or TRBD2 (5 bases each). Trimming took 3 bases from V and 7 from J, leaving 13 bases between them. Germline V gene sequence: CDR1 KGHSH, CDR2 LQKENI. The CDR3 has 13 amino acids.

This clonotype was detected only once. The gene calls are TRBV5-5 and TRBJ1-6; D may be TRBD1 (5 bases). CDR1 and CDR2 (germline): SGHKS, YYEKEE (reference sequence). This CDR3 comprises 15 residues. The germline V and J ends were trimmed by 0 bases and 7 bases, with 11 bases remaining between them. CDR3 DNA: TGTGCCAGCAGCTTGGTAGGGACGGGAAATTCACCCCTCCACTTT. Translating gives CASSLVGTGNSPLHF.

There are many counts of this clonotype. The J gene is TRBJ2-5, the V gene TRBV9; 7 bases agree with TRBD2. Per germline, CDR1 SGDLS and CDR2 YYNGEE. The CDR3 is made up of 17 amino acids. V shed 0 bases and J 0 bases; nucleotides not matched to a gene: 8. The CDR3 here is CASSVGGRAGDQETQYF. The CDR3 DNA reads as TGTGCCAGCAGCGTAGGAGGTAGGGCGGGGGACCAAGAGACCCAGTACTTC.

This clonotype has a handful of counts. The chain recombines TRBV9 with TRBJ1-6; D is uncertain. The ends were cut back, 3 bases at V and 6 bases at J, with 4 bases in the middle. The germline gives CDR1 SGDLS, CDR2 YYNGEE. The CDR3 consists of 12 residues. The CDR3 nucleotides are TGTGCCAGCAGCGCAGTTAATTCACCCCTCCACTTT. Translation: CASSAVNSPLHF.

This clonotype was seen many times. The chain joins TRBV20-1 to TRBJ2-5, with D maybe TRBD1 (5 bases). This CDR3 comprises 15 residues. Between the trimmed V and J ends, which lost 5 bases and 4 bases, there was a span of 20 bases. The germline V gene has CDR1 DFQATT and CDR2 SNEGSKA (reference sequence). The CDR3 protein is CSAEEGAGNRETQYF. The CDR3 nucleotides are TGCAGTGCTGAAGAAGGGGCAGGGAATCGAGAGACCCAGTACTTC.

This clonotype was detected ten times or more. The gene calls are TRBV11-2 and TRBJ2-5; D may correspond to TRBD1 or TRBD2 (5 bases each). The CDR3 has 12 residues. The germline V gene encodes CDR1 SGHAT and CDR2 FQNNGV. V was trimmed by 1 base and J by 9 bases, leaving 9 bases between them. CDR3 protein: CASSLVGAAQYF. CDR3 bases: TGTGCCAGCAGCTTAGTCGGGGCTGCCCAGTACTTC.

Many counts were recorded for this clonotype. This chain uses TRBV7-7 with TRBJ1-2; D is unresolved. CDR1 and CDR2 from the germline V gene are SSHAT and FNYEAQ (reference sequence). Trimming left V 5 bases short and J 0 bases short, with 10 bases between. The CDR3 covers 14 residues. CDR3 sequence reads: CASSPDKANYGYTF. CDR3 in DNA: TGTGCCAGCAGCCCCGACAAAGCTAACTATGGCTACACCTTC. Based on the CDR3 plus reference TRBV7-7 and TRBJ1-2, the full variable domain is GAGVSQSPRYKVTKRGQDVTLRCDPISSHATLYWYQQALGQGPEFLTYFNYEAQPDKSGLPSDRFSAERPEGSISTLTIQRTEQRDSAMYRCASSPDKANYGYTFGSGTRLTVV.

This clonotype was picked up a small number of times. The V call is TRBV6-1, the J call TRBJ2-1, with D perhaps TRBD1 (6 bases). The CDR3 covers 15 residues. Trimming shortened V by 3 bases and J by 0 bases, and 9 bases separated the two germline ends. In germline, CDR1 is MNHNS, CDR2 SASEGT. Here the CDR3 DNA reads TGTGCCAGCAGTGAGGGGACAATCTCCTACAATGAGCAGTTCTTC. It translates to CASSEGTISYNEQFF.

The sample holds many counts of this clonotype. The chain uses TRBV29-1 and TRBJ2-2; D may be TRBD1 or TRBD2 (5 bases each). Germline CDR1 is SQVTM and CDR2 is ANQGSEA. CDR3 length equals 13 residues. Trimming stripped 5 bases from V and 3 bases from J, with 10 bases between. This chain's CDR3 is CSVHGAYTGELFF. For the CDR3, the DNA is TGCAGCGTTCACGGGGCTTACACCGGGGAGCTGTTTTTT.

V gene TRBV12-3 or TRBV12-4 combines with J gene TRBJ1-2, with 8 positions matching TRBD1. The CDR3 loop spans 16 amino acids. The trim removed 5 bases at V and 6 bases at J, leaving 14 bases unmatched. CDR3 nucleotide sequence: TGTGCCAGCAGTGTCCGACCCCCAGGGGGCCGCCATGGCTACACCTTC. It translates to CASSVRPPGGRHGYTF.

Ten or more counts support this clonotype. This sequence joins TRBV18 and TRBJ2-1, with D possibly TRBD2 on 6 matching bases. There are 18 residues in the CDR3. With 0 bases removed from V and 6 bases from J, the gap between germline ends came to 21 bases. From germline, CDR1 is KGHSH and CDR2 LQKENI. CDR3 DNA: TGTGCCAGCTCACCACCCCGCGGGACCCCACTCGGGGGCAATGAGCAGTTCTTC. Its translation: CASSPPRGTPLGGNEQFF.

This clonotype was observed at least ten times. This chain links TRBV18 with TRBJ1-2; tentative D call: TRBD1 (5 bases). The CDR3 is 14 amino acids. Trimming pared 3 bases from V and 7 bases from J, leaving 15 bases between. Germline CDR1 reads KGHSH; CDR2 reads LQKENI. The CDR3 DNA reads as TGTGCCAGCTCACCTGGGGGGGACCTACCTGGCTACACCTTC. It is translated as CASSPGGDLPGYTF. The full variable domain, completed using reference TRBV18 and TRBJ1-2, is NAGVMQNPRHLVRRRGQEARLRCSPMKGHSHVYWYRQLPEEGLKFMVYLQKENIIDESGMPKERFSAEFPKEGPSILRIQQVVRGDSAAYFCASSPGGDLPGYTFGSGTRLTVV.

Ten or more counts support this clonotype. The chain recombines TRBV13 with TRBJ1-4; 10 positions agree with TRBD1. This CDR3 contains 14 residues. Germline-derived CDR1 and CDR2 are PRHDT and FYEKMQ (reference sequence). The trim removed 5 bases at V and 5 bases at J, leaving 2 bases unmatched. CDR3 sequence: CASSLGQGNEKLFF. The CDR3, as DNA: TGTGCCAGCAGCCTGGGACAGGGGAATGAAAAACTGTTTTTT.

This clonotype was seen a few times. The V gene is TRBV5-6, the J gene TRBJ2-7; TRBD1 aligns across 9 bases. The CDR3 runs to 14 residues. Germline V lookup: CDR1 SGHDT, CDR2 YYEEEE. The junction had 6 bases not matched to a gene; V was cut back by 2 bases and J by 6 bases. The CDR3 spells CASSFGTGSGEQYF. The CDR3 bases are TGTGCCAGCAGCTTTGGGACAGGGTCTGGCGAGCAGTACTTC.

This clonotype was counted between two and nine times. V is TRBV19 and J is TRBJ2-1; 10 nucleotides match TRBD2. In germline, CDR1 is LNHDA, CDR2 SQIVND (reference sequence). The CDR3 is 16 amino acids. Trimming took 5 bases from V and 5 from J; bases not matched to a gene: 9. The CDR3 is CASSHLAGARNNEQFF. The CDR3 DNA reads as TGTGCCAGTAGTCACCTAGCGGGGGCAAGGAACAATGAGCAGTTCTTC.

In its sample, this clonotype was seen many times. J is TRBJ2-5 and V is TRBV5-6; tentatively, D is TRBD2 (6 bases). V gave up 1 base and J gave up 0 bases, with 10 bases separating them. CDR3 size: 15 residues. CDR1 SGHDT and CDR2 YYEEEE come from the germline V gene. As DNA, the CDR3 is TGTGCCAGCAGCTTGCCGGGGGAGTACCAAGAGACCCAGTACTTC. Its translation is CASSLPGEYQETQYF.

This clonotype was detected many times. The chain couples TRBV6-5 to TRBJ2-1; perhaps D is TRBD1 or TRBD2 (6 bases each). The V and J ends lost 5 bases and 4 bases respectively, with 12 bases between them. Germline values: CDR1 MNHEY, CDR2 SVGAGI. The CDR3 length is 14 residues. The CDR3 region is CASSARGTYNEQFF. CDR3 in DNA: TGTGCCAGCAGTGCCCGCGGGACATACAATGAGCAGTTCTTC.

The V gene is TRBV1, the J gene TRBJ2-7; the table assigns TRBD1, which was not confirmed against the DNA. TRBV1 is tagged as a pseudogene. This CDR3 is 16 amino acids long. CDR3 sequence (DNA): TGCACCAGCAGCCAAGTCCGGACAGACTTCTCCTACGAGCAGTACTTC. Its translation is CTSSQVRTDFSYEQYF.

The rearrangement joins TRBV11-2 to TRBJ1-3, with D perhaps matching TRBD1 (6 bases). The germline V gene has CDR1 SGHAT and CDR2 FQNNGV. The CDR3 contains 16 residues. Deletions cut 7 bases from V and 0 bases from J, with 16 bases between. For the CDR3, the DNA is TGTGCCAGCATCCGGGGGCAGTCTTACTCTGGAAACACCATATATTTT. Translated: CASIRGQSYSGNTIYF.

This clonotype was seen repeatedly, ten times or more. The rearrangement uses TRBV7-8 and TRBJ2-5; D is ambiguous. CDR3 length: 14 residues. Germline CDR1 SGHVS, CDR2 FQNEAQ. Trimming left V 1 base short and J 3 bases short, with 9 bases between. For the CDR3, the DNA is TGTGCCAGCAGCTTAGTAACAGTTAAAGAGACCCAGTACTTC. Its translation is CASSLVTVKETQYF.

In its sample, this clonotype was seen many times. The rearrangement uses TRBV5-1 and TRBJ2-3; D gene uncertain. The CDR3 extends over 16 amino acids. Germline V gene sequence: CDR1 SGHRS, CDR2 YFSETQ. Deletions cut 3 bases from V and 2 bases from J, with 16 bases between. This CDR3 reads CASSSPEFRVTDTQYF. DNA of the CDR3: TGCGCCAGCAGCTCCCCAGAGTTTAGGGTCACAGATACGCAGTATTTT.

Here the CDR3 DNA reads TGCGCCAGCAGCTCGCAGACAGGGGGCTACGAGCAGTACTTC. This translates into CASSSQTGGYEQYF. This chain joins TRBV5-1 and TRBJ2-7; 9 bases line up with TRBD1. This CDR3 is built from 14 residues. The trim removed 3 bases at V and 3 bases at J, leaving 4 bases unmatched. The germline V gene has CDR1 SGHRS and CDR2 YFSETQ.